These 32 T cell receptor beta chains originate from one sample sequenced in a study of cytomegalovirus exposure and HLA in healthy donors. Use of 60 Vbeta and 13 Jbeta primers characterized the PCR. Profiling relied on immunoSEQ multiplex PCR, and the TCRdb table lists in-frame clones only, not all of them. The sample records tens of thousands of clones, 73% being singletons. Specimen: PBMCs. The source is a man aged 50-59 years in good health and CMV-seronegative.

This clone was seen a handful of times. The chain joins TRBV11-2 to TRBJ1-2; TRBD1 might be the D (5 bases). Trimming shortened V by 7 bases and J by 4 bases, and 22 bases separated the two germline ends. The CDR3 contains 16 residues. Germline V CDR1 and CDR2: SGHAT, FQNNGV. The CDR3 spells CASTVPPGRAPYGYTF. CDR3 bases: TGTGCCAGCACCGTCCCCCCCGGCAGGGCCCCCTATGGCTACACCTTC.

The chain recombines TRBV4-1 with TRBJ2-7; TRBD2 matches at 13 bases. This CDR3 has 17 amino acids. Looked up from germline, CDR1 is MGHRA and CDR2 is YSYEKL. With V trimmed by 4 bases and J by 0 bases, 6 bases remained unmatched. DNA for the CDR3: TGCGCCAGCAGCCCAGGACTAGCGGGGGCCGACTCCTACGAGCAGTACTTC. Its translation: CASSPGLAGADSYEQYF.

V and J are TRBV9 and TRBJ2-2, with a tentative D call TRBD2 (7 bases). The CDR3 covers 16 residues. Germline CDR1 is SGDLS and CDR2 is YYNGEE. The V and J ends lost 0 bases and 4 bases respectively, with 13 bases between them. CDR3 sequence (DNA): TGTGCCAGCAGCGTAGACCAGGGGAGGGCCACCGGGGAGCTGTTTTTT. This encodes CASSVDQGRATGELFF.

J is TRBJ2-7 and V is TRBV25-1; 9 nucleotides line up with TRBD1. Germline assignment: CDR1 MGHDK and CDR2 SYGVNS. Trimming cost V 1 base and J 2 bases; bases outside gene matches: 0. This CDR3 contains 14 residues. CDR3: CASSEWDRAYEQYF. The DNA of the CDR3 is TGTGCCAGCAGTGAATGGGACAGGGCCTACGAGCAGTACTTC.

The rearrangement joins TRBV19 to TRBJ1-2, with D perhaps TRBD1 (6 bases). V dropped 2 bases and J dropped 4 bases, with 14 bases sitting between them. CDR1 is LNHDA and CDR2 is SQIVND in the germline V gene (reference sequence). The length of the CDR3 is 15 residues. The CDR3 spells CASSIPPGQIYGYTF. The CDR3 region has the DNA TGTGCCAGTAGTATACCCCCCGGACAGATCTATGGCTACACCTTC.

This clone was counted between two and nine times. The chain has TRBV5-8 and TRBJ1-4, with 8 bases lining up with TRBD1. The CDR3 length is 14 residues. Losses at the gene ends were 0 bases for V and 7 bases for J; bases not matched to a gene: 2. Germline V gene data show CDR1 as SGHTS and CDR2 as YDEGEE. CDR3 sequence (DNA): TGTGCCAGCAGCTTGGACAGGGGGAGTGAAAAACTGTTTTTT. As protein: CASSLDRGSEKLFF.

This clone has a single count. The J gene is TRBJ2-7, the V gene TRBV29-1, with D unresolved. The germline CDR1 and CDR2 sequences are SQVTM and ANQGSEA. The germline V and J ends were trimmed by 6 bases and 2 bases, with 11 bases remaining between them. CDR3 length equals 12 residues. The CDR3 DNA reads as TGCAGCGTAGGCCTAACTACCTACGAGCAGTACTTC. It encodes CSVGLTTYEQYF.

V gene TRBV7-3 combines with J gene TRBJ2-7, with TRBD2 matching 10 bases. This CDR3 contains 15 residues. CDR1 and CDR2 from the germline V gene are SGHTA and FQGTGA. J gave up 2 bases and V 5 bases, and 6 bases lay outside the gene matches. CDR3 sequence reads: CASSLSGGPPYEQYF. The CDR3 DNA reads TGTGCCAGCAGCCTTAGCGGGGGGCCGCCCTACGAGCAGTACTTC.

The chain is built from TRBV4-1 and TRBJ1-1; D uncertain. The ends were cut back, 3 bases at V and 1 base at J, with 6 bases in the middle. The CDR3 has 13 amino acids. Per germline, CDR1 MGHRA and CDR2 YSYEKL. The CDR3 reads CASSHSGNTEAFF. The CDR3 nucleotides read TGCGCCAGCAGCCATTCGGGGAACACTGAAGCTTTCTTT.

This rearrangement joins TRBV10-3 to TRBJ1-6, with 9 bases matching TRBD1. CDR1 is ENHRY, CDR2 SYGVKD, per germline. CDR3 length equals 14 residues. V lost 11 bases, J lost 6 bases, and 8 bases stayed unmatched. CDR3 DNA sequence: TGTGCCGCTTCGGACAGGGGACTTAATTCACCCCTCCACTTT. Amino acid sequence: CAASDRGLNSPLHF.

The chain is built from TRBV7-8 and TRBJ2-3; TRBD2 matches at 8 bases. The CDR3 extends over 14 amino acids. The V gene's germline CDR1 is SGHVS and CDR2 FQNEAQ. Losses at the gene ends were 5 bases for V and 2 bases for J; bases not matched to a gene: 3. The CDR3 nucleotides read TGTGCCAGCAGCCGCGGGGGGACCACAGATACGCAGTATTTT. The encoded protein is CASSRGGTTDTQYF.

This clone has only one observation. The rearrangement joins TRBV6-5 to TRBJ2-5, with 7 bases matching TRBD2. V was clipped by 0 bases and J by 4 bases; unmatched bases: 5. The germline V gene has CDR1 MNHEY and CDR2 SVGAGI. CDR3 length: 15 amino acids. The CDR3 region has the DNA TGTGCCAGCAGTTACTCGAATGGGGGGGGAGAGACCCAGTACTTC. Its protein is CASSYSNGGGETQYF.

The chain has TRBV5-6 and TRBJ1-1; 7 nucleotides match TRBD1. The germline V gene encodes CDR1 SGHDT and CDR2 YYEEEE. V gave up 4 bases and J gave up 11 bases; unmatched junction bases: 5. The CDR3 is made up of 11 amino acids. DNA for the CDR3: TGTGCCAGCAGCATCGGACAGGTCGCTTTCTTT. It encodes CASSIGQVAFF.

This chain connects TRBV2 to TRBJ2-1, with unresolved D. The CDR3 runs to 11 residues. The V gene's germline CDR1 is SNHLY and CDR2 FYNNEI. Trimming removed 3 bases from V and 8 bases from J, with 5 bases in between. Here the CDR3 reads CASSERDEQFF. In DNA form, the CDR3 reads TGTGCCAGCAGTGAGAGAGATGAGCAGTTCTTC.

The chain is built from TRBV5-6 and TRBJ2-7; 7 bases fit TRBD1. Looked up from germline, CDR1 is SGHDT and CDR2 is YYEEEE. The V segment lost 4 bases and the J segment 7 bases; nucleotides outside the gene matches: 8. The CDR3 runs to 13 residues. The CDR3 bases are TGTGCCAGCAGCCGAGACAGGGTAAGAGAGCAGTACTTC. Protein: CASSRDRVREQYF.

This clone was detected only a few times. The V gene is TRBV14, the J gene TRBJ1-1; 9 bases map to TRBD1. V shed 4 bases, J shed 1 base, and the junction held 7 bases outside the gene matches. Germline V CDR1 and CDR2: SGHDN, FVKESK. CDR3 length: 16 amino acids. The CDR3: CASSPLGTGSNTEAFF. CDR3 bases: TGTGCCAGCAGCCCTCTCGGGACAGGGTCGAACACTGAAGCTTTCTTT.

This clone was counted once. The chain recombines TRBV30 with TRBJ2-7, with 7 bases that match TRBD1. Germline V CDR1 and CDR2: GTSNPN, SVGIG (reference sequence). The CDR3 covers 13 residues. After removal of 3 bases from V and 3 bases from J, the junction contained 5 bases not matched to a gene. The CDR3 here is CAWSGRQGYEQYF. The CDR3 DNA reads as TGTGCCTGGAGCGGACGACAGGGCTACGAGCAGTACTTC.

This clone has just one count. The chain joins TRBV30 to TRBJ2-7; TRBD1 is a possible D gene (6 bases). With 3 bases removed from V and 3 bases from J, the gap between germline ends came to 9 bases. This CDR3 has 12 residues. CDR1 and CDR2 from the germline V gene are GTSNPN and SVGIG (reference sequence). The CDR3 DNA follows: TGTGCCTGGAGGGGGGCGCGCTACGAGCAGTACTTC. Residues: CAWRGARYEQYF.

The rearrangement uses TRBV27 and TRBJ1-6, with 9 nucleotides matching TRBD1. The CDR3 has 16 residues. V shed 2 bases and J 9 bases; nucleotides not matched to a gene: 8. Per germline, CDR1 MNHEY and CDR2 SMNVEV (reference sequence). This CDR3 reads CASSLGPGTGRSPLHF. DNA of the CDR3: TGTGCCAGCAGTTTAGGGCCCGGGACAGGGCGTTCACCCCTCCACTTT.

This chain links TRBV15 with TRBJ2-5; weak D call: TRBD2 (5 bases). Germline values: CDR1 LNHNV, CDR2 YYDKDF (reference sequence). This CDR3 spans 14 amino acids. V lost 8 bases, J lost 7 bases, and 20 bases lay in between. This chain's CDR3 is CATRQWAGLGTQYF. In nucleotides, the CDR3 is TGTGCCACCCGGCAGTGGGCGGGCCTCGGGACCCAGTACTTC.

The V and J genes are TRBV5-1 and TRBJ1-6; D is unresolved. The V gene lost 1 base and the J gene lost 10 bases, with 12 bases spanning the gap. This CDR3 spans 14 amino acids. Germline CDR1 is SGHRS and CDR2 is YFSETQ. The CDR3 region is CASSLTTKGSPLHF. The CDR3 bases are TGCGCCAGCAGCTTGACAACTAAAGGATCACCCCTCCACTTT.

As for this clone: A junction boundary mismatches the germline segment, possibly from a read error. This chain joins TRBV5-1 and TRBJ2-3; TRBD1 matches at 8 bases. The CDR3 loop spans 13 amino acids. CDR1 and CDR2 from the germline V gene are SGHRS and YFSETQ. The CDR3 sequence: CASSLEIGTGFDF. The CDR3 DNA reads as TGCGCCAGCAGCTTGGAGATAGGGACAGGATTCGATTTT.

The chain recombines TRBV7-6 with TRBJ2-5; D may be TRBD1 (5 bases). This CDR3 is 14 amino acids long. Germline CDR1 reads SGHVS; CDR2 reads FNYEAQ. V was clipped by 1 base and J by 5 bases, with 11 bases between them. CDR3 sequence (DNA): TGTGCCAGCAGCTTAGTTCTGGGGCTTGAGACCCAGTACTTC. It codes for CASSLVLGLETQYF.

In this sample, this clone turned up a few times. This sequence joins TRBV14 and TRBJ2-7; TRBD1 aligns across 10 bases. The CDR3 has 14 amino acids. Germline CDR1 SGHDN, CDR2 FVKESK. Trimming removed 3 bases from V and 6 bases from J; junction bases left unmatched: 5. CDR3 sequence: CASSHSGTGAEQYF. Here the CDR3 DNA reads TGTGCCAGCAGCCACTCCGGGACAGGGGCCGAGCAGTACTTC.

V gene TRBV13 combines with J gene TRBJ1-6, with a possible D match to TRBD1 (5 bases). V was cut by 3 bases and J by 1 base, with 10 bases left in between. CDR3 size: 16 residues. Germline V gene data show CDR1 as PRHDT and CDR2 as FYEKMQ (reference sequence). The CDR3 sequence is CASSFGRGSYNSPLHF. CDR3 DNA: TGTGCCAGCAGCTTCGGAAGGGGTTCCTATAATTCACCCCTCCACTTT.

By share of the sample, this clone is medium-sized. This chain uses TRBV5-1 with TRBJ2-2; 8 bases are a match to TRBD1. Germline trimming cut 6 bases from V and 4 bases from J; bases unmatched to any gene: 11. Germline CDR1 SGHRS, CDR2 YFSETQ. The CDR3 length is 16 residues. The CDR3 DNA follows: TGCGCCAGCAAACCGACAGGGGCCTATGGCACCGGGGAGCTGTTTTTT. It codes for CASKPTGAYGTGELFF.

V and J are TRBV9 and TRBJ2-5; a possible D gene is TRBD2 (5 bases). V dropped 0 bases and J dropped 2 bases, with 11 bases sitting between them. CDR1 is SGDLS, CDR2 YYNGEE, per germline. The CDR3 is 15 residues long. The CDR3 loop is CASSVVGSGQETQYF. CDR3 in DNA: TGTGCCAGCAGCGTAGTGGGGTCGGGACAAGAGACCCAGTACTTC.

This chain connects TRBV10-3 to TRBJ2-4; 10 nucleotides agree with TRBD1. V trimming: 6 bases; J trimming: 7 bases; junction bases outside the gene matches: 3. Germline V CDR1 and CDR2: ENHRY, SYGVKD. This CDR3 is built from 13 residues. In nucleotides, the CDR3 is TGTGCCATCAGGACAGGGGGCACGAACATTCAGTACTTC. Residues: CAIRTGGTNIQYF.

This clone was recorded once. The chain uses TRBV23-1 and TRBJ2-7; TRBD1 matches at 7 bases. TRBV23-1 is an ORF for which the function is uncertain. The CDR3 totals 14 residues. J lost 4 bases, V lost 3 bases, and 6 bases had no gene match. CDR3 in amino acids: CASSQGTEGYEQYF. The CDR3 nucleotides read TGCGCCAGCAGTCAGGGGACAGAGGGATACGAGCAGTACTTC.

The J gene is TRBJ1-2, the V gene TRBV7-3, with TRBD1 matching 9 bases. V gave up 4 bases and J gave up 8 bases; unmatched junction bases: 8. CDR3 length equals 14 residues. Germline lookup yields CDR1 SGHTA and CDR2 FQGTGA. CDR3 coding DNA: TGTGCCAGCAGCTGGGGACAGGGCGTAAGCGGCTACACCTTC. Translation gives CASSWGQGVSGYTF.

This clone was counted a single time. The rearrangement joins TRBV10-3 to TRBJ1-5; 8 bases fit TRBD1. V dropped 2 bases and J dropped 3; count of bases not matched to a gene: 12. Germline V lookup: CDR1 ENHRY, CDR2 SYGVKD. This CDR3 spans 18 amino acids. The CDR3 reads CAISESFRDRIFNQPQHF. The CDR3 nucleotides are TGTGCCATCAGTGAGAGTTTTCGGGACAGGATTTTCAATCAGCCCCAGCATTTT.

The DNA of the CDR3 is TGTGCCAGCAGCTTAGGGTCCGGCTATGGCTACACCTTC. Its protein is CASSLGSGYGYTF. The chain joins TRBV7-8 to TRBJ1-2; no reliable D call. Trimming left V 1 base short and J 4 bases short, with 7 bases between. CDR1 SGHVS and CDR2 FQNEAQ come from the germline V gene. This CDR3 region has 13 residues.